The 19 T cell receptor beta chains presented below share a single source sample, sequenced in a study of ipilimumab plus nivolumab after autologous stem cell transplantation. Profiled with immunoSEQ multiplex PCR; TCRdb holds only in-frame clones, not every one. The data show some 15,000 clones, roughly four fifths seen once. The sequencing used PBMCs, collected in a trial of ipilimumab plus nivolumab as post-transplant consolidation. The receptor set was obtained from a male donor with diffuse large B-cell lymphoma.

The genes are TRBV4-2 and TRBJ1-2; the D is unclear. This CDR3 spans 13 amino acids. The germline gives CDR1 LGHNA, CDR2 YNFKEQ. V was cut by 5 bases and J by 8 bases, with 15 bases left in between. The CDR3 sequence is CASSFKALGGYTF. Here the CDR3 DNA reads TGTGCCAGCAGCTTCAAAGCTCTCGGGGGCTACACCTTC.

The gene calls are TRBV5-8 and TRBJ1-5, with D possibly matching TRBD1 (5 bases). The CDR3 totals 15 residues. Trimming took off 2 bases at V and 2 bases at J, with 11 bases between the two ends. Germline loops: CDR1 SGHTS, CDR2 YDEGEE. Written as DNA, the CDR3 is TGTGCCAGCAGCTTCGACCCGGGGGGCAATCAGCCCCAGCATTTT. Amino acid sequence: CASSFDPGGNQPQHF.

Points on this clone: A single base separates this from a much larger clone, so it may be a read error. The V gene is TRBV5-1, the J gene TRBJ2-5; the D is unclear. Germline values: CDR1 SGHRS, CDR2 YFSETQ. The V end was cut by 3 bases, the J end by 2 bases, with 11 bases between. CDR3 length equals 14 residues. CDR3 in DNA: TGCGCCAGCAGCTCCCGACGGGCTCAAGAGACCCAGTACTTC. The encoded protein is CASSSRRAQETQYF.

A single count supports this clone. The chain links TRBV11-2 to TRBJ2-5, with D hard to call. Trimming pared 3 bases from V and 0 bases from J, leaving 17 bases between. The CDR3 is 17 amino acids. Germline assignment: CDR1 SGHAT and CDR2 FQNNGV. The CDR3 reads CASSFFLPNSYQETQYF. CDR3 DNA: TGTGCCAGCAGCTTCTTCCTCCCAAATAGTTACCAAGAGACCCAGTACTTC. Supplemented by reference TRBV11-2 and TRBJ2-5, the full variable domain reads EAGVAQSPRYKIIEKRQSVAFWCNPISGHATLYWYQQILGQGPKLLIQFQNNGVVDDSQLPKDRFSAERLKGVDSTLKIQPAKLEDSAVYLCASSFFLPNSYQETQYFGPGTRLLVL.

The sample holds one count of this clone. The chain has TRBV18 and TRBJ2-2; D gene ambiguous. The V end was cut by 1 base, the J end by 6 bases, with 9 bases between. CDR3 length equals 14 residues. Germline loops: CDR1 KGHSH, CDR2 LQKENI. CDR3 sequence (DNA): TGTGCCAGCTCACCACAAGGACCGTCCGGGGAGCTGTTTTTT. It yields the protein CASSPQGPSGELFF.

The V gene is TRBV5-4, the J gene TRBJ2-5; 9 bases match TRBD1. CDR3 length: 14 residues. V shed 4 bases, J shed 3 bases, and the junction held 4 bases outside the gene matches. The V gene's germline CDR1 is SGHNT and CDR2 YYREEE (reference sequence). As DNA, the CDR3 is TGTGCCAGCAGCGCGGGACAGGGTAAAGAGACCCAGTACTTC. Translation gives CASSAGQGKETQYF.

The gene calls are TRBV5-1 and TRBJ2-2, with no clear D. V lost 0 bases to trimming and J lost 6 bases, with 9 bases between them. The length of the CDR3 is 14 residues. The germline V gene encodes CDR1 SGHRS and CDR2 YFSETQ. The CDR3: CASSLAVAAGELFF. The DNA of the CDR3 is TGCGCCAGCAGCTTGGCCGTGGCGGCCGGGGAGCTGTTTTTT.

V and J are TRBV5-4 and TRBJ1-1; 10 bases are a match to TRBD1. Losses at the gene ends were 5 bases for V and 11 bases for J; bases not matched to a gene: 9. Germline V gene sequence: CDR1 SGHNT, CDR2 YYREEE (reference sequence). This CDR3 region has 13 residues. The CDR3 bases are TGTGCCAGCAGTTCCGGGACAGGGGAACAGGCTTTCTTT. Protein: CASSSGTGEQAFF. Supplemented by reference TRBV5-4 and TRBJ1-1, the full variable domain reads ETGVTQSPTHLIKTRGQQVTLRCSSQSGHNTVSWYQQALGQGPQFIFQYYREEENGRGNFPPRFSGLQFPNYSSELNVNALELDDSALYLCASSSGTGEQAFFGQGTRLTVV.

This chain joins TRBV7-9 and TRBJ1-2, with 7 bases lining up with TRBD1. The germline V gene encodes CDR1 SEHNR and CDR2 FQNEAQ (reference sequence). J lost 6 bases, V lost 6 bases, and 13 bases had no gene match. The CDR3 length is 15 residues. CDR3 nucleotide sequence: TGTGCCAGCAGGAAGGGGGCAGGGCCCGGGGATGGCTACACCTTC. Amino acids: CASRKGAGPGDGYTF.

Here the CDR3 DNA reads TGTGCCAGCAGCCGAGGGTCCTACAATGAGCAGTTCTTC. It specifies CASSRGSYNEQFF. The chain has TRBV11-2 and TRBJ2-1; tentative D call: TRBD2 (5 bases). Looked up from germline, CDR1 is SGHAT and CDR2 is FQNNGV. This CDR3 is built from 13 residues. Trimming cost V 5 bases and J 1 base, with 6 bases left between them.

The chain couples TRBV2 to TRBJ2-2, with D unresolved. This CDR3 has 14 amino acids. CDR1 and CDR2 (germline): SNHLY, FYNNEI. The germline V and J ends were trimmed by 6 bases and 7 bases, with 15 bases remaining between them. In nucleotides, the CDR3 is TGTGCCAGCAGGGCTGAATCGGTGAACGGGGAGCTGTTTTTT. Residues: CASRAESVNGELFF.

This chain connects TRBV7-2 to TRBJ1-5; unclear D gene. Trimming took off 6 bases at V and 0 bases at J, with 12 bases between the two ends. Germline V gene lookup returns CDR1 SGHTA and CDR2 FQGNSA. The CDR3 contains 15 residues. CDR3 nucleotides: TGTGCCAGCAGTCCAAGTCCTTATAGCAATCAGCCCCAGCATTTT. It codes for CASSPSPYSNQPQHF. Supplemented by reference TRBV7-2 and TRBJ1-5, the full variable domain reads GAGVSQSPSNKVTEKGKDVELRCDPISGHTALYWYRQSLGQGLEFLIYFQGNSAPDKSGLPSDRFSAERTGGSVSTLTIQRTQQEDSAVYLCASSPSPYSNQPQHFGDGTRLSIL.

The chain is built from TRBV7-9 and TRBJ1-5, with D perhaps TRBD1 (6 bases). CDR1 is SEHNR, CDR2 FQNEAQ, per germline (reference sequence). V was cut by 7 bases and J by 2 bases, with 12 bases left in between. The CDR3 has 14 residues. CDR3 in DNA: TGTGCCAGCACCTCAGGGGTAGGCAATCAGCCCCAGCATTTT. This gives the protein CASTSGVGNQPQHF.

This CDR3 reads CASSLEGGRRHYEQYF. The CDR3 nucleotides are TGTGCCAGCAGCTTGGAGGGGGGCAGGAGACACTACGAGCAGTACTTC. The chain carries TRBV5-6 and TRBJ2-7; tentatively, D is TRBD1 or TRBD2 (6 bases each). Germline CDR1 is SGHDT and CDR2 is YYEEEE. This CDR3 comprises 16 residues. Trimming stripped 0 bases from V and 3 bases from J, with 16 bases between. Full variable domain (outside the CDR3, taken from reference TRBV5-6 and TRBJ2-7): DAGVTQSPTHLIKTRGQQVTLRCSPKSGHDTVSWYQQALGQGPQFIFQYYEEEERQRGNFPDRFSGHQFPNYSSELNVNALLLGDSALYLCASSLEGGRRHYEQYFGPGTRLTVT.

The J gene is TRBJ2-1, the V gene TRBV7-3, with 10 bases that match TRBD1. The germline gives CDR1 SGHTA, CDR2 FQGTGA. The CDR3 contains 15 residues. V was clipped by 2 bases and J by 4 bases; unmatched bases: 2. The CDR3, as DNA: TGTGCCAGCAGCTTAGACAGGGGGCGTTACAATGAGCAGTTCTTC. This encodes CASSLDRGRYNEQFF.

This clone was seen more than once but under ten times. V gene TRBV4-3 combines with J gene TRBJ2-3; 9 bases line up with TRBD2. With V trimmed by 0 bases and J by 4 bases, 5 bases remained unmatched. The germline CDR1 and CDR2 sequences are LGHNA and YSLEER. The CDR3 contains 16 residues. CDR3 sequence reads: CASSQDPSGGPDTQYF. DNA of the CDR3: TGCGCCAGCAGCCAAGATCCAAGCGGGGGGCCAGATACGCAGTATTTT.

This chain joins TRBV2 and TRBJ2-5; 9 bases are a match to TRBD2. The CDR3 loop spans 15 amino acids. The trim removed 7 bases at V and 1 base at J, leaving 7 bases unmatched. Per the germline V gene, CDR1 is SNHLY and CDR2 is FYNNEI. The CDR3 here is CASIPGLAFQETQYF. DNA of the CDR3: TGTGCCAGCATACCGGGACTAGCATTCCAAGAGACCCAGTACTTC. The full variable domain, completed using reference TRBV2 and TRBJ2-5, is EPEVTQTPSHQVTQMGQEVILRCVPISNHLYFYWYRQILGQKVEFLVSFYNNEISEKSEIFDDQFSVERPDGSNFTLKIRSTKLEDSAMYFCASIPGLAFQETQYFGPGTRLLVL.

The chain couples TRBV5-4 to TRBJ1-1, with 9 bases aligning to TRBD1. Trimming removed 3 bases from V and 5 bases from J; junction bases left unmatched: 5. Germline loops: CDR1 SGHNT, CDR2 YYREEE (reference sequence). The CDR3 is 14 residues long. This chain's CDR3 is CASSSHRGRTEAFF. The CDR3 DNA is TGTGCCAGCAGCTCACACAGGGGGCGAACTGAAGCTTTCTTT.

This clone was picked up a small number of times. The sample has other DNA sequences that encode this CDR3 too. The genes are TRBV5-6 and TRBJ1-2, with D perhaps matching TRBD1 (6 bases). Looked up from germline, CDR1 is SGHDT and CDR2 is YYEEEE. Between the trimmed V and J ends, which lost 4 bases and 4 bases, there was a span of 11 bases. The CDR3 is 13 amino acids. CDR3 in amino acids: CASSSGQIYGYTF. DNA of the CDR3: TGTGCCAGCAGCAGTGGACAGATCTATGGCTACACCTTC.